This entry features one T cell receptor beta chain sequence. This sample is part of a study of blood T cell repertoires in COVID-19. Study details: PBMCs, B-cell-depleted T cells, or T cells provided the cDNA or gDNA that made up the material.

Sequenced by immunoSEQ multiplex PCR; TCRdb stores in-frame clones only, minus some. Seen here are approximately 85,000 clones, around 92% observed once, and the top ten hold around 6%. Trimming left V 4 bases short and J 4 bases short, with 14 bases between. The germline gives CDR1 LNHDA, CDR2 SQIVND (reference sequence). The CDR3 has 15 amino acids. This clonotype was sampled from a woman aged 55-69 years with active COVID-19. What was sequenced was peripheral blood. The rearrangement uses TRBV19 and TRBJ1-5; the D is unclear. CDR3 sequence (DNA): TGTGCCAGTAGTACCATACTGGGAGGTAATCAGCCCCAGCATTTT. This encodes CASSTILGGNQPQHF. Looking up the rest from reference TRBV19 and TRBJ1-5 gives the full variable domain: DGGITQSPKYLFRKEGQNVTLSCEQNLNHDAMYWYRQDPGQGLRLIYYSQIVNDFQKGDIAEGYSVSREKKESFPLTVTSAQKNPTAFYLCASSTILGGNQPQHFGDGTRLSIL.